The 5 T cell receptor beta chains in this list originate from one sample, sequenced in a study of chemoradiotherapy in HPV16-positive cancers. The assay was immunoSEQ multiplex PCR, and TCRdb's table has in-frame clones only and misses some. The sample records over 10,000 clones, approximately 77% being singletons. The sample was taken from a patient who underwent chemoradiotherapy. These receptor sequences come from a human donor with HPV-associated anogenital cancer.

The CDR3 reads CASSLSSGNTEAFF. CDR3 DNA: TGCGCCAGCAGCTTGAGTTCGGGGAACACTGAAGCTTTCTTT. The chain has TRBV5-1 and TRBJ1-1; no reliable D call. Trimming removed 1 base from V and 1 base from J, with 8 bases in between. Germline V gene sequence: CDR1 SGHRS, CDR2 YFSETQ. The CDR3 runs 14 residues.

V usage is TRBV6-5 and J usage is TRBJ2-6, with a possible D match to TRBD1 (6 bases). The CDR3 extends over 15 amino acids. Trimming removed 6 bases at V and 2 bases at J, with 11 bases between. Per germline, CDR1 MNHEY and CDR2 SVGAGI. In DNA form, the CDR3 reads TGTGCCAGCAGAAAAGGGGGTACTGGGGCCAACGTCCTGACTTTC. Translation: CASRKGGTGANVLTF.

This chain uses TRBV18 with TRBJ2-7, with 7 bases lining up with TRBD1. The CDR3 totals 14 residues. Unmatched junction bases numbered 8, after V lost 3 bases and J lost 6 bases. Per the germline V gene, CDR1 is KGHSH and CDR2 is LQKENI. The DNA for the CDR3 is TGTGCCAGCTCACCTAACCGACAGGGCGTCGAGCAGTACTTC. It is translated as CASSPNRQGVEQYF.

Only one count was recorded for this clone. This chain uses TRBV9 with TRBJ1-2; no clear D. CDR1 SGDLS and CDR2 YYNGEE come from the germline V gene. With 5 bases removed from V and 5 bases from J, the gap between germline ends came to 13 bases. The CDR3 extends over 13 amino acids. CDR3 loop: CASSVNSRYGYTF. In DNA, the CDR3 is TGTGCCAGCAGTGTTAACAGCCGGTATGGCTACACCTTC.

The V call is TRBV6-1, the J call TRBJ2-5; 12 positions match TRBD2. Trimming took 6 bases from V and 5 from J; bases not matched to a gene: 4. The CDR3 consists of 14 residues. CDR1 is MNHNS, CDR2 SASEGT, per germline. The CDR3 reads CASRLAGGKETQYF. The CDR3 bases are TGTGCCAGCAGACTAGCGGGGGGTAAGGAGACCCAGTACTTC.